This T cell receptor beta chain stems from a study of OX40 agonist ivuxolimab in advanced cancers. Findings and limits, study-wide: In the 0.1-3.0 mg/kg groups, partial responders showed among the lowest expansion. At 0.1 to 3.0 mg/kg and by week 6, clonal expansion occurred in CD4+ and CD8+ blood T cells.

With respect to this clone: Its antigen is still unknown.

This table comes from immunoSEQ multiplex PCR, and its TCRdb copy is limited to in-frame clones, with some not included. Of some 42,000 clones listed, 75% to 90% are singletons. On cycle 4 day 1 and cycle 7 day 1, as well as at baseline, blood was sampled. Trimming removed 2 bases at V and 4 bases at J, with 10 bases between. This CDR3 has 14 amino acids. Germline assignment: CDR1 SGHTA and CDR2 FQGNSA. V usage is TRBV7-2 and J usage is TRBJ2-3; D might be TRBD1 (5 bases). This specimen consisted of CD4+ or CD8+ T cells sorted from blood, obtained in a trial of the OX40 agonist ivuxolimab. The sequence derives from an adult with an advanced solid tumor such as melanoma, head and neck, liver or kidney cancer. The CDR3 DNA reads as TGTGCCAGCAGCTTACGCAGGGATGCAGATACGCAGTATTTT. It translates to CASSLRRDADTQYF.